A single sample gave rise to the 23 T cell receptor beta chains below, sequenced in a study of blood T cell repertoires in COVID-19. The assay was immunoSEQ multiplex PCR, and TCRdb's table has in-frame clones only and misses some. Among roughly 230,000 clones listed, approximately 84% were seen once. The source material was peripheral blood. These receptors originate from a man between 45 and 60 years old with acute or convalescent COVID-19.

This chain connects TRBV9 to TRBJ1-3, with 9 bases fitting TRBD1. The junction had 11 bases not matched to a gene; V was cut back by 4 bases and J by 9 bases. The CDR3 has 15 amino acids. Germline lookup yields CDR1 SGDLS and CDR2 YYNGEE. CDR3 protein: CASSTGEGTGRTIYF. The CDR3 DNA sequence: TGTGCCAGCAGCACCGGAGAGGGGACAGGGCGCACCATATATTTT.

The V and J genes are TRBV2 and TRBJ2-7; D is possibly TRBD2 (5 bases). V lost 5 bases and J lost 7, with 18 bases in between. The CDR3 extends over 14 amino acids. Germline V gives CDR1 SNHLY, CDR2 FYNNEI. The CDR3 loop is CASSPSPGFWEQYF. The CDR3 coding sequence is TGTGCCAGCAGTCCTTCCCCGGGATTTTGGGAGCAGTACTTC. Full variable domain (outside the CDR3, taken from reference TRBV2 and TRBJ2-7): EPEVTQTPSHQVTQMGQEVILRCVPISNHLYFYWYRQILGQKVEFLVSFYNNEISEKSEIFDDQFSVERPDGSNFTLKIRSTKLEDSAMYFCASSPSPGFWEQYFGPGTRLTVT.

The chain combines TRBV12-3 or TRBV12-4 with TRBJ1-1; D call uncertain. CDR3 length: 13 residues. V was cut by 4 bases and J by 1 base, with 7 bases left in between. DNA for the CDR3: TGTGCCAGCAGTTCCACAAGGAACACTGAAGCTTTCTTT. Translation gives CASSSTRNTEAFF.

The rearrangement uses TRBV5-6 and TRBJ2-1, with 7 bases lining up with TRBD1. Germline lookup yields CDR1 SGHDT and CDR2 YYEEEE. J gave up 0 bases and V 4 bases, and 1 base lay outside the gene matches. CDR3 length: 14 amino acids. CDR3 residues: CASSDRDSYNEQFF. CDR3 nucleotide sequence: TGTGCCAGCAGCGACAGGGACTCCTACAATGAGCAGTTCTTC.

The chain's CDR3 is CASSSTGYNSPLHF. CDR3 nucleotide sequence: TGCGCCAGCAGCTCGACAGGGTACAATTCACCCCTCCACTTT. The chain has TRBV5-1 and TRBJ1-6; TRBD1 matches at 7 bases. This CDR3 region has 14 residues. Germline lookup yields CDR1 SGHRS and CDR2 YFSETQ. The V and J ends lost 3 bases and 7 bases, in that order; junction bases with no gene match: 4.

Remarks on this clone: The junction differs from germline at one of its ends, possibly a read error. This chain uses TRBV4-1 with TRBJ1-3; D ambiguous. Looked up from germline, CDR1 is MGHRA and CDR2 is YSYEKL. The CDR3 loop spans 19 amino acids. The CDR3 DNA is TGCGCCAGCAGCCAAGATATAACAGCCGTTTTACCCTCTGAAAACACCATATATTTT. It encodes CASSQDITAVLPSENTIYF.

The chain joins TRBV20-1 to TRBJ2-1; D uncertain. V lost 4 bases, J lost 7 bases, and 5 bases lay in between. Germline V gives CDR1 DFQATT, CDR2 SNEGSKA (reference sequence). The CDR3 has 10 amino acids. The chain's CDR3 is CSATINEQFF. CDR3 in DNA: TGCAGTGCTACTATAAATGAGCAGTTCTTC.

This clone showed up just a few times. V and J are TRBV2 and TRBJ1-4; TRBD1 is a possible D gene (6 bases). V gave up 5 bases and J gave up 3 bases, with 13 bases separating them. CDR3 length: 15 residues. Germline V CDR1 and CDR2: SNHLY, FYNNEI. CDR3 sequence (DNA): TGTGCCAGCAGTAAAATACAGGGCCCTAATGAAAAACTGTTTTTT. Translation gives CASSKIQGPNEKLFF.

This sequence joins TRBV28 and TRBJ1-2; TRBD1 agrees at 8 bases. Germline CDR1 MDHEN, CDR2 SYDVKM. J was trimmed by 3 bases and V by 5 bases; bases with no gene match: 2. The CDR3 has 13 amino acids. CDR3 coding DNA: TGTGCCAGCAGTGTGGACAGGGACTATGGCTACACCTTC. Translated, it gives CASSVDRDYGYTF.

V and J are TRBV6-5 and TRBJ1-5; D ambiguous. This CDR3 has 15 amino acids. V dropped 0 bases and J dropped 9 bases, with 15 bases sitting between them. Germline V gene lookup returns CDR1 MNHEY and CDR2 SVGAGI. The CDR3 coding sequence is TGTGCCAGCAGTTACTCGATACGGAGCGTATCGCCCCAGCATTTT. Translation gives CASSYSIRSVSPQHF.

V is TRBV25-1 and J is TRBJ1-2; a weak D match, TRBD1 (6 bases). CDR3 length: 15 amino acids. Trimming shortened V by 1 base and J by 6 bases, and 15 bases separated the two germline ends. Looked up from germline, CDR1 is MGHDK and CDR2 is SYGVNS. As DNA, the CDR3 is TGTGCCAGCAGTGAATCAGGGACAATTCGGAATGGCTACACCTTC. Its translation is CASSESGTIRNGYTF.

This clone was counted between two and nine times. The rearrangement uses TRBV28 and TRBJ2-7; 8 bases line up with TRBD2. The CDR3 loop spans 14 amino acids. Germline-derived CDR1 and CDR2 are MDHEN and SYDVKM. Germline trimming cut 8 bases from V and 3 bases from J; bases unmatched to any gene: 9. The CDR3 DNA reads as TGTGCCAGCGCACCTCGGGGGGGAAGCTACGAGCAGTACTTC. This gives the protein CASAPRGGSYEQYF.

Points on this clone: The germline gene is not matched at one end of the junction; a read error may be the cause. The V and J genes are TRBV7-7 and TRBJ2-1, with TRBD2 matching 7 bases. This CDR3 spans 14 amino acids. CDR1 SSHAT and CDR2 FNYEAQ come from the germline V gene (reference sequence). The CDR3 coding sequence is TGTGCTAGCAGCACGAGCCCACTAGCGAAGAAGCAGTTCTTC. Protein: CASSTSPLAKKQFF. Together with reference TRBV7-7 and TRBJ2-1, the CDR3 gives the full variable domain: GAGVSQSPRYKVTKRGQDVTLRCDPISSHATLYWYQQALGQGPEFLTYFNYEAQPDKSGLPSDRFSAERPEGSISTLTIQRTEQRDSAMYRCASSTSPLAKKQFFGPGTRLTVL.

The chain has TRBV30 and TRBJ2-7, with D possibly being TRBD1 (5 bases). The V and J ends lost 5 bases and 2 bases respectively, with 13 bases between them. The CDR3 is 13 residues long. CDR1 and CDR2 from the germline V gene are GTSNPN and SVGIG (reference sequence). CDR3 in amino acids: CAWALGQPYEQYF. The CDR3 DNA sequence: TGTGCCTGGGCCCTGGGGCAGCCCTACGAGCAGTACTTC.

The CDR3 reads CASTELWGAEAFF. DNA of the CDR3: TGTGCCAGCACTGAGCTCTGGGGGGCTGAAGCTTTCTTT. The rearrangement joins TRBV2 to TRBJ1-1; D might be TRBD1 (5 bases). The germline gives CDR1 SNHLY, CDR2 FYNNEI. This CDR3 is 13 amino acids long. Between the trimmed V and J ends, which lost 7 bases and 6 bases, there was a span of 15 bases.

J is TRBJ2-1 and V is TRBV6-4; 10 nucleotides agree with TRBD2. Germline values: CDR1 MRHNA, CDR2 SNTAGT. V was clipped by 6 bases and J by 10 bases; unmatched bases: 15. CDR3 length: 16 amino acids. The chain's CDR3 is CASSLEHTIAGGEQFF. CDR3 sequence (DNA): TGTGCCAGCAGCCTGGAGCACACGATAGCGGGAGGAGAGCAGTTCTTC.

The V and J genes are TRBV27 and TRBJ1-2, with TRBD1 identical over 7 bases. The V gene's germline CDR1 is MNHEY and CDR2 SMNVEV (reference sequence). The CDR3 consists of 14 residues. V shed 7 bases, J shed 3 bases, and the junction held 8 bases outside the gene matches. CDR3 protein: CASKQGTLDYGYTF. CDR3 coding DNA: TGTGCCAGCAAACAGGGGACTTTGGACTATGGCTACACCTTC.

This rearrangement joins TRBV7-3 to TRBJ2-1; D remains unclear. Germline CDR1 SGHTA, CDR2 FQGTGA. V lost 3 bases, J lost 0 bases, and 9 bases lay in between. The CDR3 totals 15 residues. CDR3 nucleotide sequence: TGTGCCAGCAGCTTTAGCCTTAGCTCCTACAATGAGCAGTTCTTC. It encodes CASSFSLSSYNEQFF.

V and J are TRBV27 and TRBJ2-1; maybe TRBD2 (6 bases). From germline, CDR1 is MNHEY and CDR2 SMNVEV (reference sequence). The length of the CDR3 is 14 residues. V shed 5 bases and J shed 3 bases, with 11 bases lying between them. The DNA of the CDR3 is TGTGCCAGCAGTGGGGGGACTTTCTACAATGAGCAGTTCTTC. This sequence encodes CASSGGTFYNEQFF.

This clone has more than one count but fewer than ten. This chain connects TRBV28 to TRBJ2-6; D is perhaps TRBD2 (5 bases). The V and J ends lost 7 bases and 1 base respectively, with 8 bases between them. CDR3 length equals 14 residues. In germline, CDR1 is MDHEN, CDR2 SYDVKM. Here the CDR3 reads CASIEGSGANVLTF. The CDR3 coding sequence is TGTGCCAGCATCGAGGGATCTGGGGCCAACGTCCTGACTTTC.

This chain joins TRBV11-3 and TRBJ1-6; D might be TRBD1 (5 bases). Germline CDR1 reads SGHNT; CDR2 reads YENEEA. V dropped 5 bases and J dropped 7 bases, with 9 bases sitting between them. The CDR3 totals 13 residues. The CDR3 DNA is TGTGCCAGCAGCCAATACAGGAATTCACCCCTCCACTTT. It yields the protein CASSQYRNSPLHF.

This clone was seen only once. The chain carries TRBV7-3 and TRBJ2-1; 14 nucleotides agree with TRBD2. Germline V gene lookup returns CDR1 SGHTA and CDR2 FQGTGA. The CDR3 is 15 residues long. J was trimmed by 8 bases and V by 2 bases; bases with no gene match: 2. The CDR3 nucleotides are TGTGCCAGCAGCTTAGGGACTAGCGGGAGTGATGAGCAGTTCTTC. Translating it yields CASSLGTSGSDEQFF.

This clone was seen a handful of times. This sequence joins TRBV11-2 and TRBJ1-2; 8 nucleotides match TRBD1. The V and J ends lost 1 base and 5 bases, in that order; junction bases with no gene match: 15. The germline V gene has CDR1 SGHAT and CDR2 FQNNGV. The CDR3 is 18 amino acids. CDR3 sequence (DNA): TGTGCCAGCAGCTTAGGTATTCGGTTGCCGGGACAGGCGTATGGCTACACCTTC. This gives the protein CASSLGIRLPGQAYGYTF.